The source of this TCR beta chain is a study of blood T cells in healthy people across ages. The V gene's germline CDR1 is SGHTA and CDR2 FQGNSA. J lost 4 bases, V lost 9 bases, and 2 bases had no gene match. The CDR3 extends over 13 amino acids. Study findings and constraints: What prevented conclusive comparison of naive and antigen-experienced cells was that PBMCs were unsorted. From one million sequenced T cells, diversity estimates were lower bounds.

The use of a sample-barcoded 5' primer and a J-beta primer mix characterized a second PCR of roughly 7 to 12 cycles. Each CDR3 protein is one row after TCRdb ran MiXCR on the 5' RACE reads. Seen here are about 800,000 distinct CDR3 sequences, roughly 25% observed once, and the top ten hold 3.7%. This clonotype appeared a few times. Its target is not known. These data were likewise used in another study, on T cells of mothers and their children.

Sequencing was carried out using blood. The source of this sequence is a boy younger than 18 in good health. The chain couples TRBV7-2 to TRBJ2-6, with 8 positions matching TRBD1. The CDR3 loop is CARGQGGANVLTF. CDR3 bases: TGTGCCAGAGGACAGGGAGGGGCCAACGTCCTGACTTTC.